The subject of this entry is one T cell receptor beta chain. The specificity of this receptor is unknown. It has no much larger one-base neighbor in the sample; base qualities were not kept. Genomic DNA was extracted from sorted cells for sequencing of the TCRbeta CDR3 region. TCRbeta CDR3 regions were sequenced using the immunoSEQ Assay. The table was pulled from immuneACCESS by TCRdb, which kept in-frame rearrangements only. Such tables lose some clones; where checked, under half of the loss comes from unresolved V genes, and the rest has no known cause. The sample has 55,000 to 80,000 clones on record, 86% of them singletons. Of the sample, under 3.5% is held by the ten largest clones. The CDR3, cysteine through phenylalanine, is 13 amino acids long. Left in the record is the CDR3 DNA by itself, 39 bases read in frame from the first base. Trimming at the junction amounts to 4 bases on V and 8 bases on J, and the germline ends lie 11 bases apart. Reading the germline V gene gives CDR1 SNHLY and CDR2 FYNNEI.

Patients with a history of autoimmune disease or receiving systemic immunosuppression were excluded from the trial. In every dose cohort, peripheral blood was drawn for TCR sequencing at baseline, cycle 4 day 1, and cycle 7 day 1. Samples were obtained from an open-label, multicenter, first-in-human phase I dose-escalation trial of ivuxolimab. The trial enrolled adults with locally advanced or metastatic head and neck squamous cell, hepatocellular, melanoma or renal cell carcinoma. Before TCR sequencing, CD4+ and CD8+ T cells were separately sorted from peripheral blood. This sample stems from a study of OX40 agonist ivuxolimab in advanced cancers. At the level of the whole study: Ivuxolimab, which targeted the costimulatory receptor OX40 (CD134), was an agonistic, fully human IgG2 monoclonal antibody. Intravenous ivuxolimab was administered to patients every 2 weeks at six dose levels: 0.01, 0.1, 0.3, 1.5, 3 and 10 mg/kg. Among the roughly 52 dose-escalation patients, about 20 had hepatocellular carcinoma, approximately 15 melanoma, 9 renal cell carcinoma and 9 head and neck cancer. A male proportion of roughly 85% and a mean age of 60 years, ranging from 23 to 79, were recorded for the dose-escalation cohort. Patients were allowed to have had prior anti-PD-1, anti-PD-L1 or anti-CTLA-4 therapy, and approximately 40% of the dose-escalation patients had previously received checkpoint inhibitors. Partial responses occurred in three dose-escalation patients: two with cutaneous melanoma and one with hepatocellular carcinoma. Peripheral TCRbeta sequencing was intended to test whether TCR sequence diversity was altered and clonal T-cell expansion was caused by ivuxolimab. The paper describes the monotherapy dose-escalation part (N of about 57 patients) of the phase I trial of ivuxolimab. Findings and caveats that apply to the study as a whole: Low levels of normalized T-cell clonal expansion were also seen in some nonresponding patients. In the 0.1-3.0 mg/kg groups, partial responders had among the lowest normalized peripheral clonal expansion, particularly in CD8+ T cells. After ivuxolimab, more expanded clones were found on average in CD8+ T cells than in CD4+ T cells. At doses from 0.1 to 3.0 mg/kg, clonal expansion was seen in both CD4+ and CD8+ blood T cells between baseline and week 6. The antigen specificity of the peripheral T cells that underwent clonal expansion was not determined.

This TCR derives from an adult with an advanced solid tumor such as melanoma, head and neck, liver or kidney cancer. This specimen consisted of CD4+ or CD8+ T cells sorted from blood, obtained in a trial of the OX40 agonist ivuxolimab. Rearrangement joined TRBV2 to TRBJ1-4; no D gene call is confident. The CDR3 region reads CASSGLLVEKLFF. The sequenced DNA is TGTGCCAGCAGTGGGTTACTGGTCGAAAAACTGTTTTTT.